The entry below describes one TCR beta chain. TCRdb keeps only in-frame clones here, not all; method: immunoSEQ multiplex PCR. Among fewer than 500,000 clones listed, around 89% were seen once. These data come from a study of blood T cell repertoires in COVID-19. Cohorts were determined from participant-reported clinical history. In germline, CDR1 is LNHDA, CDR2 SQIVND (reference sequence). V was trimmed by 8 bases and J by 0 bases, leaving 16 bases between them. This CDR3 is built from 16 residues. The sequence was collected from a young woman with acute COVID-19. The chain has TRBV19 and TRBJ2-2; the D gene is possibly TRBD2 (5 bases). Sample: PBMCs or T cells enriched from blood (not recorded which). CDR3 sequence: CASGGRWASNTGELFF. The DNA for the CDR3 is TGTGCCAGTGGCGGGCGGTGGGCTTCGAACACCGGGGAGCTGTTTTTT.